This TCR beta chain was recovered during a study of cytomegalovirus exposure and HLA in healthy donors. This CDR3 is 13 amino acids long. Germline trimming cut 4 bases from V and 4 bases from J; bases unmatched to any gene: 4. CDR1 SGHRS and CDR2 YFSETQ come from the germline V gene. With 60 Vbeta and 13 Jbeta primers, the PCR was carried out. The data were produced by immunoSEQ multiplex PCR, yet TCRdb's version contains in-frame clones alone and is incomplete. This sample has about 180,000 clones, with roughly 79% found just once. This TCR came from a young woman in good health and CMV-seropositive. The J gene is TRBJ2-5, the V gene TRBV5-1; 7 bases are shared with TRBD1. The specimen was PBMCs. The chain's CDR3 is CASSQDRIETQYF. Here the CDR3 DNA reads TGCGCCAGCAGCCAGGACAGGATAGAGACCCAGTACTTC.